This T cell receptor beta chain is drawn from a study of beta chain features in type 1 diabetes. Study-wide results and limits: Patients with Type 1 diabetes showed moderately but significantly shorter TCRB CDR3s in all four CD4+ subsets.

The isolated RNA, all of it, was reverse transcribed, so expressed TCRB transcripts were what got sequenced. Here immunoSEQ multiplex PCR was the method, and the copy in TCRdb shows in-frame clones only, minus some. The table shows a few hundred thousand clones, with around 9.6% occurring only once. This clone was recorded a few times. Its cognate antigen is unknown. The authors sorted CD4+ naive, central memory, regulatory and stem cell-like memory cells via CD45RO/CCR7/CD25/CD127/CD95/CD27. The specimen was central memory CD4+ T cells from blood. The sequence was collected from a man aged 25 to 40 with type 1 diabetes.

CDR3 region: CASSFSGGRAYEQYF. Written as DNA, the CDR3 is TGCGCCAGCAGCTTCTCGGGCGGGAGGGCCTACGAGCAGTACTTC. V is TRBV5-1 and J is TRBJ2-7; 9 positions match TRBD2. CDR1 and CDR2 (germline): SGHRS, YFSETQ. The CDR3 spans 15 residues. V gave up 2 bases and J gave up 2 bases; unmatched junction bases: 5.